This TCR beta chain originates from a study of beta chain features in type 1 diabetes (dated by TCRdb to the late 2010s). As for the study more broadly: Patients and healthy donors did not differ in mean age, gender distribution, total cell number or subset yield. Naive and central memory subsets were obtained from all 30 or so donors, but regulatory and stem cell-like memory subsets were isolated from only 8 patients and about 8 healthy donors. A total of some 110 million sorted cells were examined across all samples, and a strong correlation was observed between cell number per subset and RNA yield. In the study, TCRB repertoires of sorted circulating CD4+ T cell subsets from recently diagnosed type 1 diabetes patients were compared with those of matched healthy donors. Results and caveats for the whole study, not just this receptor: PCR may preferentially amplify shorter templates, but because patient and control samples were amplified and corrected together, any resulting skew would affect both groups equally. Because cDNA was sequenced instead of genomic DNA, highly expressing activated cells could be over-represented, though the groups showed no difference in activation or CD3 levels. HLA sub-analyses involved small numbers of individuals, so any influence of HLA type on TCRB rearrangement remained unresolved. A moderate but significant shortening of TCRB CDR3 length was observed in type 1 diabetes patients in all four CD4+ subsets. Patients with type 1 diabetes made fewer insertions and deleted more nucleotides at VDJ recombination sites, implying thymic rearrangement abnormalities. Naive, central memory and regulatory TCRB repertoires appeared more similar among patients than among healthy donors.

Each donor gave one peripheral blood draw, approximately 110 mL on average, collected into heparinised tubes. A BD FACSAria II and a panel including CD45RO, CCR7, CD25, CD127, CD95 and CD27 were used to sort naive, central memory, regulatory and stem cell-like memory CD4+ T cells. A purity above 95% was achieved for all sorted populations. PBMCs were separated immediately by Lymphoprep density gradient centrifugation and were stained directly, without being cultured. To minimize batch effects, samples were stained and sorted in pairs, one healthy donor with one patient per experiment. The CDR3, from cysteine to phenylalanine, totals 14 residues. CDR3 DNA only is kept here, 42 bases in frame from base 1. CDR1 and CDR2 are read off the germline V gene as ENHRY and SYGVKD. At the junction V is shortened by 10 bases and J by 0 bases, with 14 bases in between. The entire isolated RNA was reverse transcribed using the High Capacity cDNA Reverse Transcription Kit, and thus expressed TCRB transcripts were sequenced. Deep immunoSEQ sequencing was applied to naive, central memory and regulatory T cell samples, giving an average of around 4 million total reads per sample. Sorted cells were lysed in RLT buffer, and RNA was extracted using DNase-treated RNeasy Micro or Mini kits according to cell number. To prevent cross-contamination, every cell subset was processed on its own, while patient and healthy donor samples were processed together. TCRB sequences were amplified from cDNA with the immunoSEQ multiplex PCR, producing 87-bp fragments spanning the CDR3 region. Sequencing of the amplicons was performed on the Illumina HiSeq platform. On the authors' methods: PCR bias was computationally corrected using synthetic template baselines, reads within Hamming distance 2 were collapsed, and singletons that could not be merged were discarded. Reads were aligned against IMGT so that V, D and J genes, CDR3 length and insertions or deletions at six rearrangement sites could be assigned. Clonotype counts were normalized to sorted cell number within each subset before computing true diversity and Gini coefficients with the tcR R package. Repertoire sharing was quantified using the overlap coefficient calculated on TCRB nucleotide sequences. Out-of-frame TCRB sequences from naive cells were analyzed to stand in for the pre-selection repertoire. The table was pulled from immuneACCESS by TCRdb, which kept in-frame rearrangements only. Such tables lose some clones; where checked, under half of the loss comes from unresolved V genes, and the rest has no known cause. V, J and clone size were drawn from that table, and D and trimming were deduced from the DNA. Here the sample has some 170,000 clones; around 63% occur a single time. The ten largest account for about 0.1% of the sample.

In the case of this clone: Its antigen has not been determined. The input lacks base qualities; no much larger clone sits a single base away.

Sequenced input: naive CD4+ T cells from blood. This specimen's cell subset or site label, interpreted: true naive CD4+ T cells. The chain is encoded by TRBV10-3 joined to TRBJ2-3; the best D guess is TRBD2, with 6 bases matching. This TCR was recovered from a man aged 25-45 years with type 1 diabetes. The base sequence is TGTGCCACCCGAGCGGGCGCTAGCACAGATACGCAGTATTTT. Its translation is CATRAGASTDTQYF.